Below, 16 T cell receptor beta chains from the same sample are listed, as sequenced in a study of T cell changes during pregnancy in multiple sclerosis. Using immunoSEQ multiplex PCR, the repertoire was profiled, and TCRdb retains in-frame clones only, with some absent. This sample has about 40,000 clones, with roughly nine tenths found just once. The sequencing here drew on CD4+ T cells from peripheral blood mononuclear cells, taken before pregnancy. The receptors shown here come from a female donor with multiple sclerosis, enrolled in a pregnancy study.

This chain links TRBV27 with TRBJ2-3; D remains ambiguous. CDR1 is MNHEY, CDR2 SMNVEV, per germline (reference sequence). Trimming pared 1 base from V and 2 bases from J, leaving 4 bases between. The length of the CDR3 is 13 residues. The CDR3 bases are TGTGCCAGCAGTTTATATTACACAGATACGCAGTATTTT. Its protein is CASSLYYTDTQYF.

The chain employs TRBV2 and TRBJ2-7; possible D gene TRBD1, 6 bases. Deletions cut 9 bases from V and 3 bases from J, with 18 bases between. The CDR3 sequence is 14 residues long. The germline V gene has CDR1 SNHLY and CDR2 FYNNEI. In nucleotides, the CDR3 is TGTGCCAGTAAGGGGGTATACTCTTACTACGAGCAGTACTTC. Residues: CASKGVYSYYEQYF.

The genes are TRBV18 and TRBJ2-7; weak D call: TRBD2 (7 bases). Trimming cost V 6 bases and J 6 bases, with 18 bases left between them. The CDR3 is 14 amino acids. Germline V lookup: CDR1 KGHSH, CDR2 LQKENI. The CDR3 is CASSFDGGPVEQYF. CDR3 bases: TGTGCCAGCTCCTTCGACGGGGGGCCGGTCGAGCAGTACTTC.

This chain links TRBV27 with TRBJ2-7; TRBD2 aligns across 9 bases. This CDR3 has 16 residues. V gave up 1 base and J gave up 2 bases; unmatched junction bases: 6. Germline CDR1 is MNHEY and CDR2 is SMNVEV (reference sequence). DNA for the CDR3: TGTGCCAGCAGTTTATTTTCTAGCGGGACCCCCTACGAGCAGTACTTC. This gives the protein CASSLFSSGTPYEQYF.

The V call is TRBV4-2, the J call TRBJ2-1; 10 bases are shared with TRBD2. Germline V lookup: CDR1 LGHNA, CDR2 YNFKEQ. CDR3 length: 17 amino acids. The ends lost 4 bases at V and 0 bases at J; junction bases unmatched: 6. The CDR3 bases are TGTGCCAGCAGCCCGACAGCGGGAGGGGCCTCCTACAATGAGCAGTTCTTC. It specifies CASSPTAGGASYNEQFF.

The chain carries TRBV19 and TRBJ1-5; TRBD1 is a possible D gene (6 bases). Germline V gene data show CDR1 as LNHDA and CDR2 as SQIVND (reference sequence). This CDR3 comprises 16 residues. Trimming pared 6 bases from V and 5 bases from J, leaving 20 bases between. The CDR3 region is CASRLGGTGSHQPQHF. CDR3 bases: TGTGCCAGTAGGCTTGGAGGCACAGGGTCCCATCAGCCCCAGCATTTT.

The rearrangement joins TRBV9 to TRBJ2-3; 7 bases are shared with TRBD2. V lost 4 bases to trimming and J lost 2 bases; unmatched junction nucleotides: 7. Germline V gives CDR1 SGDLS, CDR2 YYNGEE. The CDR3 extends over 15 amino acids. As DNA, the CDR3 is TGTGCCAGCAGCCCCAGCGGGGCATACACAGATACGCAGTATTTT. It specifies CASSPSGAYTDTQYF.

This chain joins TRBV9 and TRBJ1-1; the match to TRBD1 covers 7 bases. Germline V lookup: CDR1 SGDLS, CDR2 YYNGEE. The trim removed 3 bases at V and 1 base at J, leaving 6 bases unmatched. This CDR3 is 15 amino acids long. The CDR3 nucleotides are TGTGCCAGCAGCGCAGTAGACAGGGCGAACACTGAAGCTTTCTTT. Translating gives CASSAVDRANTEAFF.

The chain carries TRBV5-1 and TRBJ2-7; D possibly corresponds to TRBD1 (6 bases). Between the trimmed V and J ends, which lost 5 bases and 0 bases, there was a span of 15 bases. Germline V gives CDR1 SGHRS, CDR2 YFSETQ. CDR3 length: 15 amino acids. The CDR3 DNA sequence: TGCGCCAGCAGTTCTGGGGGCCTCCACTCCTACGAGCAGTACTTC. It codes for CASSSGGLHSYEQYF.

The rearrangement links TRBV21-1 to TRBJ2-2; TRBD1, the table's D call, was not compared with the DNA. TRBV21-1 corresponds to a pseudogene. The CDR3 sequence is 24 residues long. CDR3 region: CASSKAGHPAPLKHRRSNTGELFF. In DNA, the CDR3 is TGTGCCAGCAGCAAAGCCGGACACCCTGCACCGTTGAAGCATAGAAGGTCAAACACCGGGGAGCTGTTTTTT.

This sequence joins TRBV19 and TRBJ2-3, with D possibly TRBD1 on 6 matching bases. Germline CDR1 is LNHDA and CDR2 is SQIVND (reference sequence). Trimming pared 4 bases from V and 0 bases from J, leaving 8 bases between. The CDR3 runs 14 residues. The CDR3 nucleotides are TGTGCCAGTAGTAAGGGGGTTAGCACAGATACGCAGTATTTT. Protein: CASSKGVSTDTQYF. The full variable domain, rest sourced from reference TRBV19 and TRBJ2-3, is DGGITQSPKYLFRKEGQNVTLSCEQNLNHDAMYWYRQDPGQGLRLIYYSQIVNDFQKGDIAEGYSVSREKKESFPLTVTSAQKNPTAFYLCASSKGVSTDTQYFGPGTRLTVL.

The chain joins TRBV25-1 to TRBJ2-1, with TRBD2 identical over 9 bases. The germline V gene has CDR1 MGHDK and CDR2 SYGVNS. V lost 4 bases and J lost 7; bases outside the gene matches: 5. The CDR3 length is 14 residues. The CDR3 bases are TGTGCCAGCAGTGGTGCGGGAGGGAGGAATGAGCAGTTCTTC. This encodes CASSGAGGRNEQFF. The whole variable domain, filled in from reference TRBV25-1 and TRBJ2-1, reads EADIYQTPRYLVIGTGKKITLECSQTMGHDKMYWYQQDPGMELHLIHYSYGVNSTEKGDLSSESTVSRIRTEHFPLTLESARPSHTSQYLCASSGAGGRNEQFFGPGTRLTVL.

This sequence joins TRBV2 and TRBJ2-7, with TRBD1 as a possible D gene (6 bases). CDR3 length: 13 amino acids. Germline V gene lookup returns CDR1 SNHLY and CDR2 FYNNEI. With 6 bases removed from V and 2 bases from J, the gap between germline ends came to 11 bases. The CDR3 reads CASSLDRPYEQYF. CDR3 bases: TGTGCCAGCAGCCTGGACAGACCCTACGAGCAGTACTTC.

The J gene is TRBJ2-5, the V gene TRBV28; TRBD2 matches 7 bases. V gave up 6 bases and J gave up 2 bases; unmatched junction bases: 15. CDR1 and CDR2 (germline): MDHEN, SYDVKM. This CDR3 contains 17 residues. The CDR3 here is CASRPHFPSGPQETQYF. In nucleotides, the CDR3 is TGTGCCAGCAGACCCCATTTTCCTAGCGGACCACAAGAGACCCAGTACTTC.

The chain carries TRBV28 and TRBJ1-2, with D possibly being TRBD1 (5 bases). The germline CDR1 and CDR2 sequences are MDHEN and SYDVKM. This CDR3 spans 14 amino acids. V shed 8 bases and J shed 4 bases, with 17 bases lying between them. The CDR3: CASRRGGSGYGYTF. The CDR3 nucleotides read TGTGCCAGCCGTAGGGGAGGGTCGGGCTATGGCTACACCTTC.

The V and J genes are TRBV7-8 and TRBJ2-2; D not certain. The CDR3 loop spans 14 amino acids. The V gene's germline CDR1 is SGHVS and CDR2 FQNEAQ. Trimming left V 2 bases short and J 9 bases short, with 13 bases between. The CDR3 spells CASSLTFGYRELFF. In DNA, the CDR3 is TGTGCCAGCAGCTTAACCTTCGGGTACCGGGAGCTGTTTTTT. The variable domain in full, completed from reference TRBV7-8 and TRBJ2-2, reads GAGVSQSPRYKVAKRGQDVALRCDPISGHVSLFWYQQALGQGPEFLTYFQNEAQLDKSGLPSDRFFAERPEGSVSTLKIQRTQQEDSAVYLCASSLTFGYRELFFGEGSRLTVL.